Each of the 27 T cell receptor beta chains below was sequenced from the same sample in a study of T cell responses to AZD1222 COVID-19 vaccine. The method was immunoSEQ multiplex PCR; TCRdb's version includes in-frame clones alone and lacks a portion of them. The sample has roughly 100,000 clones, 85% to 90% seen once. The starting material was peripheral blood, obtained on day 0 of AZD1222 vaccination. These receptors were taken from an adult in good health.

This rearrangement joins TRBV3-1 (or the pseudogene TRBV3-2) to TRBJ1-4, with 9 nucleotides matching TRBD1. Per germline, CDR1 LGHDT and CDR2 YNNKEL (reference sequence). J was trimmed by 15 bases and V by 6 bases; bases with no gene match: 5. This CDR3 is built from 11 residues. Here the CDR3 DNA reads TGTGCCAGCAGGGGGGGACAGGGAATGTTTTTT. It is translated as CASRGGQGMFF.

V usage is TRBV4-1 and J usage is TRBJ1-1; the match to TRBD1 covers 8 bases. The ends lost 8 bases at V and 6 bases at J; junction bases unmatched: 17. The CDR3 covers 16 residues. Germline V gene lookup returns CDR1 MGHRA and CDR2 YSYEKL. CDR3 coding DNA: TGCGCCAGCCATCCTGAGTTGACAGGGGAAGTTCCTGAAGCTTTCTTT. Translated: CASHPELTGEVPEAFF.

The chain combines TRBV5-8 with TRBJ1-1; TRBD1 aligns across 7 bases. CDR1 is SGHTS, CDR2 YDEGEE, per germline. This CDR3 has 17 residues. V was clipped by 2 bases and J by 8 bases; unmatched bases: 18. The chain's CDR3 is CASSFGGQILRGTEAFF. The CDR3 coding sequence is TGTGCCAGCAGCTTCGGGGGACAGATCTTGAGGGGTACCGAAGCTTTCTTT.

The chain uses TRBV13 and TRBJ2-7, with D tentatively TRBD1 or TRBD2 (5 bases each). Trimming took 3 bases from V and 3 from J, leaving 15 bases between them. The CDR3 is 15 residues long. Germline values: CDR1 PRHDT, CDR2 FYEKMQ (reference sequence). CDR3 DNA sequence: TGTGCCAGCAGCTTGGGGGTCGGGACCAGCTACGAGCAGTACTTC. The encoded protein is CASSLGVGTSYEQYF. The variable domain in full, completed from reference TRBV13 and TRBJ2-7, reads AAGVIQSPRHLIKEKRETATLKCYPIPRHDTVYWYQQGPGQDPQFLISFYEKMQSDKGSIPDRFSAQQFSDYHSELNMSSLELGDSALYFCASSLGVGTSYEQYFGPGTRLTVT.

The chain links TRBV2 to TRBJ2-5; D uncertain. The ends were cut back, 3 bases at V and 5 bases at J, with 10 bases in the middle. CDR3 length: 13 residues. The germline gives CDR1 SNHLY, CDR2 FYNNEI. The CDR3 region has the DNA TGTGCCAGCAGTGAGTCAATCCCGGAGACCCAGTACTTC. Translating it yields CASSESIPETQYF.

The V and J genes are TRBV6-5 and TRBJ2-5; possible D gene TRBD1, 6 bases. The CDR3 is 14 amino acids. V lost 2 bases, J lost 5 bases, and 12 bases lay in between. The germline gives CDR1 MNHEY, CDR2 SVGAGI. CDR3 sequence: CASSYGQGMETQYF. CDR3 sequence (DNA): TGTGCCAGCAGTTACGGTCAGGGGATGGAGACCCAGTACTTC.

The chain is built from TRBV10-3 and TRBJ1-1, with D unclear. CDR3 length: 12 amino acids. V lost 4 bases to trimming and J lost 1 base, with 4 bases between them. The germline V gene has CDR1 ENHRY and CDR2 SYGVKD. Written as DNA, the CDR3 is TGTGCCATCAGTGGAGGGAACACTGAAGCTTTCTTT. Amino acid sequence: CAISGGNTEAFF.

The V and J genes are TRBV19 and TRBJ2-6; D is ambiguous. Germline V gene lookup returns CDR1 LNHDA and CDR2 SQIVND (reference sequence). This CDR3 is built from 15 residues. The V end lost 8 bases, the J end lost 0 bases, and 11 bases lay between the germline ends. This chain's CDR3 is CASASPSSGANVLTF. The CDR3 coding sequence is TGTGCCAGTGCTTCTCCCTCCTCTGGGGCCAACGTCCTGACTTTC.

This clone turned up a few times. The genes are TRBV7-9 and TRBJ2-7; either TRBD1 or TRBD2 may supply D (5 bases each). Germline loops: CDR1 SEHNR, CDR2 FQNEAQ (reference sequence). CDR3 length: 16 residues. Trimming left V 3 bases short and J 0 bases short, with 15 bases between. In DNA, the CDR3 is TGTGCCAGCAGCTTCCCGGGGCAGGCGGTCTCCTACGAGCAGTACTTC. Translating gives CASSFPGQAVSYEQYF.

The DNA for the CDR3 is TGCGCCAGCAGCTCCACCCCTCCTAGCGGGAGGCTCAACACCGGGGAGCTGTTTTTT. Amino acids: CASSSTPPSGRLNTGELFF. This chain joins TRBV5-1 and TRBJ2-2; 11 bases match TRBD2. The V segment lost 3 bases and the J segment 2 bases; nucleotides outside the gene matches: 12. The V gene's germline CDR1 is SGHRS and CDR2 YFSETQ. The CDR3 has 19 amino acids.

This clone has a handful of counts. This chain connects TRBV5-1 to TRBJ2-2; 9 nucleotides line up with TRBD2. V was clipped by 2 bases and J by 0 bases; unmatched bases: 2. The CDR3 runs to 16 residues. Germline values: CDR1 SGHRS, CDR2 YFSETQ. As DNA, the CDR3 is TGCGCCAGCAGCTTACTAGCGGGCCCGAACACCGGGGAGCTGTTTTTT. Translating gives CASSLLAGPNTGELFF.

The genes are TRBV10-1 and TRBJ2-7; D possibly corresponds to TRBD1 (6 bases). Trimming took 5 bases from V and 3 from J, leaving 11 bases between them. CDR1 is WNHNN and CDR2 is SYGVQD in the germline V gene (reference sequence). The CDR3 is 13 residues long. DNA of the CDR3: TGCGCCAGCAGTCCAGGGGAGATCTACGAGCAGTACTTC. This gives the protein CASSPGEIYEQYF.

This chain links TRBV14 with TRBJ1-2, with 8 positions matching TRBD1. V gave up 0 bases and J gave up 4 bases; unmatched junction bases: 4. In germline, CDR1 is SGHDN, CDR2 FVKESK. This CDR3 is built from 15 residues. This chain's CDR3 is CASSQDPQGAYGYTF. The CDR3 DNA sequence: TGTGCCAGCAGCCAAGATCCCCAGGGGGCCTATGGCTACACCTTC. The entire variable domain, with the rest obtained from reference TRBV14 and TRBJ1-2, is as follows: EAGVTQFPSHSVIEKGQTVTLRCDPISGHDNLYWYRRVMGKEIKFLLHFVKESKQDESGMPNNRFLAERTGGTYSTLKVQPAELEDSGVYFCASSQDPQGAYGYTFGSGTRLTVV.

This chain connects TRBV5-1 to TRBJ2-7, with 10 bases aligning to TRBD1. The CDR3 loop spans 14 amino acids. Trimming removed 6 bases from V and 6 bases from J; junction bases left unmatched: 9. Per the germline V gene, CDR1 is SGHRS and CDR2 is YFSETQ. CDR3: CASTPTGGSVEQYF. In nucleotides, the CDR3 is TGCGCCAGCACCCCGACAGGGGGCTCTGTCGAGCAGTACTTC.

This clone is a singleton in its sample. CDR3 sequence reads: CASSHDTPTEAFF. The CDR3 DNA sequence: TGCGCCAGCAGCCATGACACCCCAACCGAAGCTTTCTTT. This chain connects TRBV5-1 to TRBJ1-1; unclear D gene. Deletions cut 4 bases from V and 8 bases from J, with 15 bases between. The germline V gene has CDR1 SGHRS and CDR2 YFSETQ. The CDR3 covers 13 residues.

The genes are TRBV19 and TRBJ1-2; no clear D. The CDR3 runs to 13 residues. Trimming pared 6 bases from V and 4 bases from J, leaving 12 bases between. Germline loops: CDR1 LNHDA, CDR2 SQIVND (reference sequence). CDR3 amino acids: CASSTGKSYGYTF. The CDR3 region has the DNA TGTGCCAGTAGCACGGGTAAATCCTATGGCTACACCTTC.

This clone has just a few counts. The chain uses TRBV5-6 and TRBJ1-2; 7 nucleotides agree with TRBD1. Trimming removed 3 bases from V and 3 bases from J; junction bases left unmatched: 14. The CDR3 extends over 17 amino acids. Germline assignment: CDR1 SGHDT and CDR2 YYEEEE. CDR3 coding DNA: TGTGCCAGCAGCTCAACCCTCTTGGGGGACAGTTACTATGGCTACACCTTC. It specifies CASSSTLLGDSYYGYTF.

The chain uses TRBV2 and TRBJ2-5; D is unresolved. The CDR3 is 11 residues long. V lost 5 bases and J lost 0, with 1 base in between. From germline, CDR1 is SNHLY and CDR2 FYNNEI. The DNA of the CDR3 is TGTGCCAGCAGTTACCAAGAGACCCAGTACTTC. Protein: CASSYQETQYF.

This sequence joins TRBV19 and TRBJ1-4; possible D gene TRBD1, 5 bases. CDR1 is LNHDA, CDR2 SQIVND, per germline (reference sequence). V lost 6 bases, J lost 3 bases, and 11 bases lay in between. This CDR3 has 14 residues. CDR3 loop: CASRQDEPNEKLFF. The CDR3 DNA reads TGTGCCAGTAGACAGGACGAGCCTAATGAAAAACTGTTTTTT.

The CDR3 nucleotides read TGTGCCACCGGGACCGCAAGCGAGCAGTACTTC. Encoded protein: CATGTASEQYF. The rearrangement joins TRBV5-5 to TRBJ2-7; either TRBD1 or TRBD2 may supply D (5 bases each). V lost 9 bases, J lost 6 bases, and 13 bases lay in between. The length of the CDR3 is 11 residues. Germline V CDR1 and CDR2: SGHKS, YYEKEE (reference sequence).

The chain uses TRBV5-8 and TRBJ2-6; 10 bases line up with TRBD1. After removal of 5 bases from V and 0 bases from J, the junction contained 2 bases not matched to a gene. This CDR3 has 16 residues. The germline CDR1 and CDR2 sequences are SGHTS and YDEGEE. CDR3 region: CASSGTGDSGANVLTF. DNA of the CDR3: TGTGCCAGCAGTGGGACAGGGGACTCTGGGGCCAACGTCCTGACTTTC. Filled out from reference TRBV5-8 and TRBJ2-6, the complete variable domain reads EAGVTQSPTHLIKTRGQQATLRCSPISGHTSVYWYQQALGLGLQFLLWYDEGEERNRGNFPPRFSGRQFPNYSSELNVNALELEDSALYLCASSGTGDSGANVLTFGAGSRLTVL.

J is TRBJ2-7 and V is TRBV30; TRBD1 is a possible D gene (6 bases). Trimming removed 3 bases at V and 0 bases at J, with 12 bases between. Germline V CDR1 and CDR2: GTSNPN, SVGIG (reference sequence). The CDR3 has 14 amino acids. Here the CDR3 DNA reads TGTGCCTGGAGACTTACAGGGTCCTCCTACGAGCAGTACTTC. The encoded protein is CAWRLTGSSYEQYF. Supplemented by reference TRBV30 and TRBJ2-7, the full variable domain reads SQTIHQWPATLVQPVGSPLSLECTVEGTSNPNLYWYRQAAGRGLQLLFYSVGIGQISSEVPQNLSASRPQDRQFILSSKKLLLSDSGFYLCAWRLTGSSYEQYFGPGTRLTVT.

The chain combines TRBV5-5 with TRBJ1-3, with D maybe TRBD1 (6 bases). V shed 0 bases and J shed 3 bases, with 16 bases lying between them. Per germline, CDR1 SGHKS and CDR2 YYEKEE (reference sequence). CDR3 length equals 17 residues. CDR3 sequence: CASSLVPWQGSGNTIYF. CDR3 bases: TGTGCCAGCAGCTTGGTCCCCTGGCAGGGGAGTGGAAACACCATATATTTT.

The rearrangement uses TRBV12-3 or TRBV12-4 and TRBJ2-7; tentative D call: TRBD1 (5 bases). Trimming removed 5 bases at V and 4 bases at J, with 12 bases between. This CDR3 is 13 amino acids long. The CDR3 loop reads CASSPPYRYEQYF. CDR3 DNA sequence: TGTGCCAGCAGTCCCCCCTACAGGTACGAGCAGTACTTC.

The chain uses TRBV13 and TRBJ2-7; 11 nucleotides align to TRBD2. Germline-derived CDR1 and CDR2 are PRHDT and FYEKMQ (reference sequence). The V gene end was trimmed by 5 bases and the J gene end by 3 bases; junction bases not matched to a gene: 3. CDR3 length: 14 residues. Here the CDR3 DNA reads TGTGCCAGCAGCACGACTAGCGGGGTCTACGAGCAGTACTTC. This translates into CASSTTSGVYEQYF. Variable domain in full (rest from reference TRBV13 and TRBJ2-7): AAGVIQSPRHLIKEKRETATLKCYPIPRHDTVYWYQQGPGQDPQFLISFYEKMQSDKGSIPDRFSAQQFSDYHSELNMSSLELGDSALYFCASSTTSGVYEQYFGPGTRLTVT.

The chain uses TRBV9 and TRBJ1-6, with TRBD1 as a possible D gene (5 bases). V lost 4 bases, J lost 8 bases, and 13 bases lay in between. This CDR3 spans 14 amino acids. Germline CDR1 SGDLS, CDR2 YYNGEE. The chain's CDR3 is CASSTTGFYSPLHF. In DNA form, the CDR3 reads TGTGCCAGCAGCACCACAGGCTTCTATTCACCCCTCCACTTT.

The chain recombines TRBV6-2 or TRBV6-3 with TRBJ1-2, with 8 nucleotides matching TRBD1. Germline-derived CDR1 and CDR2 are MNHEY and SVGEGT. V was clipped by 5 bases and J by 4 bases; unmatched bases: 9. The CDR3 runs to 15 residues. CDR3 nucleotides: TGTGCCAGCAGTGAGGGACAGGCCACGCTCTATGGCTACACCTTC. Its protein product is CASSEGQATLYGYTF.